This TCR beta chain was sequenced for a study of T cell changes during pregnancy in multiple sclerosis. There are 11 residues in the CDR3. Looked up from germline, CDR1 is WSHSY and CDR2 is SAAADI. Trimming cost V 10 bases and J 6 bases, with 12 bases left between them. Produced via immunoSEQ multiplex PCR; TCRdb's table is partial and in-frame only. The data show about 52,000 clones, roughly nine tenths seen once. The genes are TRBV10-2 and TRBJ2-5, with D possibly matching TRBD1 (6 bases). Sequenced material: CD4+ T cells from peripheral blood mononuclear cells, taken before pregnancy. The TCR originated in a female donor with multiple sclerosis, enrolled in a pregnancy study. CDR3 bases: TGCGCCACCCGGGACACTCAGACCCAGTACTTC. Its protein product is CATRDTQTQYF.